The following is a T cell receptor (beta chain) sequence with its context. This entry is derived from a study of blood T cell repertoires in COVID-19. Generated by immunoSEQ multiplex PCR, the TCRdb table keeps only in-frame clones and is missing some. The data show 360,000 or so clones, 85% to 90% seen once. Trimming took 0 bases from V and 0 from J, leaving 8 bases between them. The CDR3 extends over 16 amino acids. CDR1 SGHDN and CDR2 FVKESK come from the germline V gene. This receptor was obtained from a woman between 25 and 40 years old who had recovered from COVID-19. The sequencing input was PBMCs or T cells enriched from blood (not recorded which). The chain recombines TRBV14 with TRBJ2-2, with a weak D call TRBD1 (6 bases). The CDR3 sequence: CASSQDAGANTGELFF. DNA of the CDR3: TGTGCCAGCAGCCAAGATGCAGGGGCGAACACCGGGGAGCTGTTTTTT.